The present TCR beta chain was sequenced within a study of spatial heterogeneity in lung cancer. Turning to the study itself: Raw reads contained each unique TCR and UMI combination more than ten times on average.

This clonotype has at least ten counts. Each TCR cDNA molecule carried a unique molecular identifier. TCRdb recomputed calls from the 5' RACE reads with MiXCR, one row per CDR3 protein. The sample has approximately 20,000 distinct CDR3 sequences; about 4.6% are singletons. The germline V gene has CDR1 ENHRY and CDR2 SYGVKD. The CDR3 consists of 15 residues. V gave up 1 base and J gave up 6 bases, with 13 bases separating them. Time point in this sample: sample taken at primary tumor resection. Untreated early-stage non-small cell lung cancer patients, 65 to 90 in total, were the donors. In each case, whole RNA from tumor, nontumor lung or frozen PBMC was sequenced unsorted.

The sequence was collected from a male donor with early-stage non-small cell lung cancer. V and J are TRBV10-3 and TRBJ2-1; maybe TRBD2 (5 bases). Sequenced here: PBMCs, sampled at surgery. The CDR3 is CAISEYSGSGNEQFF. The CDR3 DNA reads TGTGCCATCAGTGAGTACAGCGGCTCAGGCAATGAGCAGTTCTTC.